This is a list of T cell receptor beta chains from one sample in a study of T-cell reconstitution after alpha-beta-depleted transplantation in children. Each CDR3 protein gets one entry after TCRdb re-called the PCR reads with MiXCR. This sample has 55,000 to 90,000 distinct CDR3 sequences, with roughly 5% found just once. The sample was PBMCs, mostly from graft donor cells, taken 180 days after TCRalphabeta/CD19-depleted stem cell transplant. The origin of the receptors is a boy less than two years old who had a stem cell transplant for acute myeloid leukemia, so the T cells may come from the graft donor. Each CDR3 is given with its conserved first and last residue. The order of the fields is clone size, J gene, D gene, V gene, CDR3 protein, CDR3 DNA. D genes are given only for firm matches. A row's size may be missing; if present it is once, few, many or a size class.

>hyperexpanded|TRBJ1-1|.|TRBV4-1
CAGDKAENTEAFF
TGCGCCGGAGATAAGGCAGAGAACACTGAAGCTTTCTTT
>many|TRBJ1-1|.|TRBV7-9
CASSPPGGLQEAFF
TGTGCCAGCAGCCCCCCGGGGGGCCTACAAGAAGCTTTCTTT
>many|TRBJ1-1|.|TRBV5-1
CASSFSGLNTEAFF
TGCGCCAGCAGCTTTTCAGGACTGAACACTGAAGCTTTCTTT
>many|TRBJ2-1|.|TRBV28
CASSGYLRGRQNNEQFF
TGTGCCAGCAGTGGCTACCTTCGGGGGAGACAAAACAATGAGCAGTTCTTC
>many|TRBJ2-2|TRBD1|TRBV7-8
CASSFPDRGHTGELFF
TGTGCCAGCAGTTTCCCGGACAGGGGGCACACCGGGGAGCTGTTTTTT
>many|TRBJ2-5|.|TRBV10-3
CAISRGQRETQYF
TGTGCCATCAGTCGCGGACAGCGAGAGACCCAGTACTTC
>many|TRBJ1-2|TRBD1|TRBV7-2
CASSATGGSGYTF
TGTGCCAGCAGCGCTACAGGGGGGAGTGGCTACACCTTC
>.|TRBJ1-2|.|TRBV28
CASSLGLLRGYTF
TGTGCCAGCAGCCTCGGACTTCTTCGGGGCTACACCTTC
>many|TRBJ2-6|.|TRBV4-1
CASSPGTGSGANVLTF
TGCGCCAGCAGCCCTGGCACAGGCTCTGGGGCCAACGTCCTGACTTTC
>many|TRBJ2-1|TRBD1|TRBV4-1
CASSSHQGDRYNEQFF
TGCGCCAGCAGCAGCCATCAGGGGGACCGTTACAATGAGCAGTTCTTC
>.|TRBJ2-3|.|TRBV29-1
CSVPRPWEDTQYF
TGCAGCGTTCCCCGGCCGTGGGAAGATACGCAGTATTTT
>many|TRBJ2-3|TRBD2|TRBV5-1
CASSLRGLAGTYTQYF
TGCGCCAGCAGCCTCCGAGGACTAGCGGGGACCTATACGCAGTATTTT
>many|TRBJ2-2|.|TRBV7-9
CASSSPFTGELFF
TGTGCCAGCAGCTCACCATTTACCGGGGAGCTGTTTTTT
>many|TRBJ1-1|.|TRBV25-1
CASNTGRALTQAFF
TGTGCCAGCAATACGGGCCGAGCCCTAACGCAAGCTTTCTTT
>many|TRBJ1-6|.|TRBV28
CASSPGPPSYSPLHF
TGTGCCAGCAGCCCAGGGCCTCCGAGTTACTCACCCCTCCACTTT
>many|TRBJ2-7|.|TRBV11-2
CASSLGQVGLPRDYEQYF
TGTGCCAGCAGCTTAGGTCAGGTCGGCCTCCCCCGGGACTACGAGCAGTACTTC